The 13 T cell receptor beta chains presented below share a single source sample, sequenced in a study of liver allograft versus peripheral blood T cells. The overall study: Repertoires from peripheral blood of liver transplant recipients were compared with those inside their transplanted livers.

Each CDR3 protein is one row after TCRdb ran MiXCR on the reads. Among 10,000 to 14,000 distinct CDR3 sequences, under 30% were seen once, and the ten largest hold more than 1.5%. These receptors were collected from a human patient who had a liver transplant. Some T cells here may be from the graft donor.

This clonotype has more than one count but fewer than ten. This chain uses TRBV5-4 with TRBJ2-7; D may match TRBD1 or TRBD2 (5 bases each). This CDR3 has 16 residues. With 4 bases removed from V and 2 bases from J, the gap between germline ends came to 19 bases. Germline assignment: CDR1 SGHNT and CDR2 YYREEE (reference sequence). CDR3 coding DNA: TGTGCCAGCAGCGAGAAAGACAGTCGAGGGACCTACGAGCAGTACTTC. As protein: CASSEKDSRGTYEQYF. Full variable domain (rest looked up from reference TRBV5-4 and TRBJ2-7): ETGVTQSPTHLIKTRGQQVTLRCSSQSGHNTVSWYQQALGQGPQFIFQYYREEENGRGNFPPRFSGLQFPNYSSELNVNALELDDSALYLCASSEKDSRGTYEQYFGPGTRLTVT.

Relative to its sample, this clonotype is medium-sized. This rearrangement joins TRBV7-2 to TRBJ1-6; tentative D call: TRBD1 (5 bases). Trimming pared 11 bases from V and 6 bases from J, leaving 17 bases between. The CDR3 has 14 residues. CDR1 is SGHTA and CDR2 is FQGNSA in the germline V gene. CDR3 residues: CAPRPGGGNSPLHF. CDR3 sequence (DNA): TGTGCCCCACGTCCCGGGGGTGGTAATTCACCCCTCCACTTT.

By share of the sample, this clonotype is medium-sized. The chain couples TRBV18 to TRBJ2-3; 9 nucleotides agree with TRBD1. V shed 6 bases and J 8 bases; nucleotides not matched to a gene: 9. CDR1 and CDR2 from the germline V gene are KGHSH and LQKENI. The CDR3 is 14 residues long. The CDR3 DNA reads TGTGCCAGCTCCCGGACAGGGGAACGGGGTACGCAGTATTTT. Translation gives CASSRTGERGTQYF.

This clonotype was seen a handful of times. The chain links TRBV27 to TRBJ1-1, with D perhaps matching TRBD1 (6 bases). The CDR3 length is 13 residues. CDR1 MNHEY and CDR2 SMNVEV come from the germline V gene (reference sequence). Deletions cut 7 bases from V and 3 bases from J, with 12 bases between. The CDR3 is CASTNYRDTEAFF. In DNA form, the CDR3 reads TGTGCCAGCACAAATTACAGGGACACTGAAGCTTTCTTT.

The chain employs TRBV12-3 or TRBV12-4 and TRBJ1-2, with TRBD1 as a possible D gene (5 bases). This CDR3 spans 11 amino acids. The V and J ends lost 11 bases and 2 bases respectively, with 9 bases between them. In DNA form, the CDR3 reads TGTGCCGCAGGGTGGAACTATGGCTACACCTTC. It is translated as CAAGWNYGYTF.

The V gene is TRBV5-4, the J gene TRBJ1-4, with a weak D call TRBD1 (6 bases). CDR1 is SGHNT, CDR2 YYREEE, per germline (reference sequence). V was clipped by 1 base and J by 0 bases, with 10 bases between them. The CDR3 covers 16 residues. The CDR3 here is CASSLPGHSTNEKLFF. Here the CDR3 DNA reads TGTGCCAGCAGCTTGCCGGGACACTCAACTAATGAAAAACTGTTTTTT.

This clonotype was counted between two and nine times. The chain recombines TRBV6-6 with TRBJ2-2; maybe TRBD1 (5 bases). CDR3 length equals 16 residues. V lost 0 bases and J lost 6, with 14 bases in between. The germline CDR1 and CDR2 sequences are MNHNY and SVGAGI (reference sequence). The CDR3 spells CASSYSLWGLSGELFF. In DNA form, the CDR3 reads TGTGCCAGCAGTTACTCGCTGTGGGGCTTGTCCGGGGAGCTGTTTTTT.

By share of the sample, this clonotype is medium-sized. This chain links TRBV6-1 with TRBJ2-1, with D possibly being TRBD2 (5 bases). Trimming removed 4 bases at V and 1 base at J, with 8 bases between. Germline assignment: CDR1 MNHNS and CDR2 SASEGT. This CDR3 is 14 amino acids long. The CDR3 sequence: CASSARGSYNEQFF. CDR3 nucleotides: TGTGCCAGCAGTGCCCGGGGTTCCTACAATGAGCAGTTCTTC.

This sequence joins TRBV16 and TRBJ1-1, with 8 nucleotides matching TRBD1. The CDR3 sequence is 18 residues long. V shed 6 bases, J shed 2 bases, and the junction held 17 bases outside the gene matches. Germline-derived CDR1 and CDR2 are KGHSY and FQNENV. DNA of the CDR3: TGTGCCAGCAGTCCATATAGACAGGGGCGCAGAGGAAACACTGAAGCTTTCTTT. This encodes CASSPYRQGRRGNTEAFF.

About this clonotype: A read error may explain this, as a much larger clone is one base away. The chain is built from TRBV18 and TRBJ2-5; TRBD2 agrees at 12 bases. Germline lookup yields CDR1 KGHSH and CDR2 LQKENI. CDR3 length: 15 amino acids. CDR3 bases: TGTGCCAACTCACGACTAGCGGGGGCTCAAGAGACCCAGTACTTC. Its translation is CANSRLAGAQETQYF.

The V gene is TRBV7-9, the J gene TRBJ1-1; the D gene is possibly TRBD1 (5 bases). Trimming left V 4 bases short and J 0 bases short, with 12 bases between. This CDR3 is 15 amino acids long. Germline V CDR1 and CDR2: SEHNR, FQNEAQ (reference sequence). CDR3 nucleotides: TGTGCCAGCAGCTACGGCCAGGGCCTGAACACTGAAGCTTTCTTT. Protein product: CASSYGQGLNTEAFF.

In this sample, this clonotype is medium-sized. The chain has TRBV18 and TRBJ1-1; 9 positions agree with TRBD1. Per the germline V gene, CDR1 is KGHSH and CDR2 is LQKENI. With 5 bases clipped from V and 1 base from J, the junction kept 5 bases outside the gene matches. The length of the CDR3 is 15 residues. The CDR3 spells CASSANRGPNTEAFF. In DNA form, the CDR3 reads TGTGCCAGCTCAGCGAACAGGGGGCCGAACACTGAAGCTTTCTTT.

The chain carries TRBV7-2 and TRBJ2-5, with D possibly being TRBD1 (6 bases). The germline gives CDR1 SGHTA, CDR2 FQGNSA. This CDR3 spans 13 amino acids. V shed 5 bases and J shed 1 base, with 8 bases lying between them. In DNA form, the CDR3 reads TGTGCCAGCAGCACAGGGTTCCAAGAGACCCAGTACTTC. Protein sequence: CASSTGFQETQYF. Full variable domain (outside the CDR3, taken from reference TRBV7-2 and TRBJ2-5): GAGVSQSPSNKVTEKGKDVELRCDPISGHTALYWYRQSLGQGLEFLIYFQGNSAPDKSGLPSDRFSAERTGGSVSTLTIQRTQQEDSAVYLCASSTGFQETQYFGPGTRLLVL.